The 6 T cell receptor beta chains given below trace back to one sample, sequenced in a study of T cell responses to AZD1222 COVID-19 vaccine. Clones were read by immunoSEQ multiplex PCR, and TCRdb kept only the in-frame ones, dropping some. The sample records 100,000 to 110,000 clones, 80% to 90% being singletons. Sequenced material: peripheral blood, taken on day 0 of AZD1222 vaccination. These receptor sequences come from an adult in good health.

The chain uses TRBV6-5 and TRBJ2-5; maybe TRBD2 (5 bases). V lost 2 bases, J lost 5 bases, and 18 bases lay in between. Germline V lookup: CDR1 MNHEY, CDR2 SVGAGI. The CDR3 has 16 amino acids. CDR3 coding DNA: TGTGCCAGCAGTTACACGGCTAGCCTGATGCAGGAGACCCAGTACTTC. It translates to CASSYTASLMQETQYF.

This chain links TRBV5-1 with TRBJ1-4; D is uncertain. V lost 5 bases and J lost 3, with 17 bases in between. The germline gives CDR1 SGHRS, CDR2 YFSETQ. CDR3 length equals 16 residues. CDR3 in DNA: TGCGCCAGCAGAGTTTCCTCAAGGATGGCTAATGAAAAACTGTTTTTT. Translated, it gives CASRVSSRMANEKLFF.

The gene calls are TRBV6-5 and TRBJ1-1; D perhaps matches TRBD1 (6 bases). Trimming removed 9 bases at V and 0 bases at J, with 11 bases between. Germline CDR1 is MNHEY and CDR2 is SVGAGI. This CDR3 has 13 residues. As DNA, the CDR3 is TGTGCCAGTTGCAGGGGATTGAACACTGAAGCTTTCTTT. Translation: CASCRGLNTEAFF.

V and J are TRBV5-4 and TRBJ2-2; TRBD1 is a possible D gene (5 bases). CDR1 is SGHNT, CDR2 YYREEE, per germline (reference sequence). Trimming left V 4 bases short and J 4 bases short, with 14 bases between. This CDR3 is built from 15 residues. Written as DNA, the CDR3 is TGTGCCAGCAGCGGTAGGAGTGGGGCCACCGGGGAGCTGTTTTTT. Residues: CASSGRSGATGELFF.

The V and J genes are TRBV19 and TRBJ2-5, with 8 bases that match TRBD1. The V gene's germline CDR1 is LNHDA and CDR2 SQIVND (reference sequence). The CDR3 length is 14 residues. CDR3 bases: TGTGCTACCACGGACAGGGTCTTTGGAGAGACCCAGTACTTC. Encoded protein: CATTDRVFGETQYF.

CDR3 DNA sequence: TGTGCCAGCACCTCTAGGGGCGGGAGTGGTTGGGAGACCCAGTACTTC. Amino acids: CASTSRGGSGWETQYF. V gene TRBV7-2 combines with J gene TRBJ2-5, with TRBD2 identical over 7 bases. Trimming took 7 bases from V and 5 from J; bases not matched to a gene: 16. Germline V lookup: CDR1 SGHTA, CDR2 FQGNSA. The CDR3 has 16 residues.